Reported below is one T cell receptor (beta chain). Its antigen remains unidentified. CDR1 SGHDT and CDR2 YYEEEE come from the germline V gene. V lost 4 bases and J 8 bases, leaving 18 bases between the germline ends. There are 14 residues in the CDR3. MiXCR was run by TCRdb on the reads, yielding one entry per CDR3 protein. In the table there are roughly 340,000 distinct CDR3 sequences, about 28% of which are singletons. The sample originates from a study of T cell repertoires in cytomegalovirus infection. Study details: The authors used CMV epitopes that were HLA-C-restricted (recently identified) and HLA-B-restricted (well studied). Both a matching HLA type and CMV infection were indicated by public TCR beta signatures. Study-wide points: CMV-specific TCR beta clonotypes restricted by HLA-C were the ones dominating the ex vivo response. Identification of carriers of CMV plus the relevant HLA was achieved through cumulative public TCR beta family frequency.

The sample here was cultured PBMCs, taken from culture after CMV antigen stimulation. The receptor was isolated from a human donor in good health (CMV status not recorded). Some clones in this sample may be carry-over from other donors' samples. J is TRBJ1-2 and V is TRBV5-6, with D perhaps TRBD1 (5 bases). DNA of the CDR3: TGTGCCAGCAGCCCGACCGAGAGCAACAGGGGCTACACCTTC. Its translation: CASSPTESNRGYTF.